A selection of T cell receptor beta chains follows, all from one sample in a study of T cells after yellow fever vaccination. TCRdb ran MiXCR on the 5' RACE reads and lists one entry per CDR3 protein. Among hundreds of thousands of distinct CDR3 sequences listed, 3.6% were seen once. The source material was PBMCs, sampled on the day of the yellow fever booster vaccination. These receptors all come from a man younger than 30 who received the YFV17D yellow fever vaccine. Both conserved end residues are part of each CDR3. Each record gives: clone size, V gene, D gene, J gene, CDR3 protein, CDR3 DNA. D genes are given only for firm matches. Some rows mark clone size as missing; the rest say once, few, many or name a class of expanded clone.

>many|TRBV5-1|TRBD2|TRBJ2-7
CASSLGVEGLAAGSSYEQYF
TGCGCCAGCAGCTTAGGGGTCGAAGGACTAGCGGCCGGCAGCTCCTACGAGCAGTACTTC
>many|TRBV6-5|.|TRBJ2-1
CASSSRHGGIYNEQFF
TGTGCCAGCAGTTCCCGCCATGGGGGCATCTACAATGAGCAGTTCTTC
>.|TRBV4-1|.|TRBJ2-5
CASSLRASVGGETQYF
TGCGCCAGCAGTCTCAGGGCATCGGTCGGTGGAGAGACCCAGTACTTC
>few|TRBV7-2|.|TRBJ2-7
CASSSPMGQDYEQYF
TGTGCCAGCAGCTCCCCTATGGGACAAGACTACGAGCAGTACTTC
>many|TRBV5-1|.|TRBJ2-3
CASSLTGSVDTQYF
TGCGCCAGCAGCTTGACAGGGTCCGTGGATACGCAGTATTTT
>many|TRBV12-3/TRBV12-4|TRBD1|TRBJ2-3
CASSRTGSGTDTQYF
TGTGCCAGCAGCCGGACAGGGTCTGGCACAGATACGCAGTATTTT
>many|TRBV4-2|.|TRBJ2-5
CASSQDTWEESQYF
TGTGCCAGCAGCCAAGATACCTGGGAAGAGTCCCAGTACTTC
>few|TRBV12-3/TRBV12-4|.|TRBJ2-1
CASSSGRITYNEQFF
TGTGCCAGCAGTAGTGGTAGAATCACCTACAATGAGCAGTTCTTC
>many|TRBV20-1|.|TRBJ2-1
CSARDLAGRLGEQFF
TGCAGTGCTAGAGATTTGGCAGGGCGGTTAGGTGAGCAGTTCTTC
>.|TRBV13|.|TRBJ1-6
CASSLAANYGNSPLHF
TGTGCCAGCAGCTTAGCGGCGAACTATGGTAATTCACCCCTCCACTTT
>.|TRBV5-1|.|TRBJ1-3
CASSLWGPGNTIYF
TGCGCCAGCAGCTTGTGGGGGCCGGGAAACACCATATATTTT
>many|TRBV6-6|TRBD2|TRBJ2-5
CASSGGLALTQYF
TGTGCCAGCAGTGGAGGACTAGCGCTGACCCAGTACTTC
>many|TRBV7-6|TRBD1|TRBJ1-4
CASSSGTGAHPVF
TGTGCCAGCAGCTCCGGGACAGGGGCGCATCCAGTTTTT
>.|TRBV5-1|TRBD1|TRBJ2-7
CASSPQAPGQTYEQYF
TGCGCCAGCAGCCCGCAAGCCCCGGGACAGACCTACGAGCAGTACTTC
>few|TRBV5-4|.|TRBJ2-2
CASSLVSGLITGELFF
TGTGCCAGCAGCTTAGTTTCAGGGTTGATCACCGGGGAGCTGTTTTTT
>.|TRBV24-1|.|TRBJ2-7
CAHRQGPPSEEQYF
TGTGCCCACCGGCAGGGACCCCCTTCGGAAGAGCAGTACTTC
>many|TRBV28|.|TRBJ1-2
CAIHGLPNYGYTF
TGTGCCATCCACGGACTTCCCAACTATGGCTACACCTTC
>many|TRBV20-1|.|TRBJ1-6
CSARELVNRVLRSPLHF
TGCAGTGCTAGAGAATTAGTGAACAGGGTCCTACGATCACCCCTCCACTTT
>few|TRBV7-9|TRBD1|TRBJ1-4
CASRRGQWSEKLFF
TGTGCCAGCAGACGGGGACAGTGGTCCGAAAAACTGTTTTTT